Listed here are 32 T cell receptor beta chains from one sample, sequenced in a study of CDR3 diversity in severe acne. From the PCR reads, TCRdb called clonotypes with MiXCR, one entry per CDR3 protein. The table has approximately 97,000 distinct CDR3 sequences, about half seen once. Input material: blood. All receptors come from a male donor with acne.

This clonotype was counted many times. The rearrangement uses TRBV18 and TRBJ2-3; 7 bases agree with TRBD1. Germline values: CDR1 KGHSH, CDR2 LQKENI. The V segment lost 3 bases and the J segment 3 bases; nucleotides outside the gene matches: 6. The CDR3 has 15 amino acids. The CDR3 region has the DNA TGTGCCAGCTCACCTCGGGACAGACGAACAGATACGCAGTATTTT. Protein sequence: CASSPRDRRTDTQYF.

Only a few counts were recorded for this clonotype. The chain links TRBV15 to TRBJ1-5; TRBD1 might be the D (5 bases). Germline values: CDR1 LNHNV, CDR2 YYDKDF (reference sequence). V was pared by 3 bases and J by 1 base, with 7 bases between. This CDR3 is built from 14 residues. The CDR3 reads CATSSAGSNQPQHF. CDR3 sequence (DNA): TGTGCCACCAGCAGTGCAGGGAGCAATCAGCCCCAGCATTTT.

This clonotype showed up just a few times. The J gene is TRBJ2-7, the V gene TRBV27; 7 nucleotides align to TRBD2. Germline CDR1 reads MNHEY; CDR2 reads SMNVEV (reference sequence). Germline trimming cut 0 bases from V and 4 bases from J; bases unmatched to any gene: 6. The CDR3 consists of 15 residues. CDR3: CASSLSRAGAYEQYF. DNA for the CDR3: TGTGCCAGCAGTTTATCACGGGCGGGAGCTTACGAGCAGTACTTC.

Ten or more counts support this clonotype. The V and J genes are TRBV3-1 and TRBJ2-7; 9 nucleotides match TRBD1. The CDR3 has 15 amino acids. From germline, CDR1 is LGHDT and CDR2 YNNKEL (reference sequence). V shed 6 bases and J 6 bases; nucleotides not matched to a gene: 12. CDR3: CASSRNPGTGSEQYF. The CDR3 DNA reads TGTGCCAGCAGTCGAAACCCAGGGACAGGGAGCGAGCAGTACTTC.

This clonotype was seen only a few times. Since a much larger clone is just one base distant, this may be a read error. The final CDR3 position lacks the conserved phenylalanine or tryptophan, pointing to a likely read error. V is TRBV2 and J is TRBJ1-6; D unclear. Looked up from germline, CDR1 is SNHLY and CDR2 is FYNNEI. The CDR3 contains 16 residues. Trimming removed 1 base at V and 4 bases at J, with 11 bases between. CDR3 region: CASSEDGKGYNSPLHS. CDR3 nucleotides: TGTGCCAGCAGTGAAGACGGAAAGGGTTATAATTCACCCCTCCACTCT.

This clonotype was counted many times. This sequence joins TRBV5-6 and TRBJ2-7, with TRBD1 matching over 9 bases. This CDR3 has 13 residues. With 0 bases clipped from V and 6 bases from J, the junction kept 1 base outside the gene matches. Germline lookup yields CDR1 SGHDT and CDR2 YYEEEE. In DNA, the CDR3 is TGTGCCAGCAGCTTGGGGGACAGGGTCGAGCAGTACTTC. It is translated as CASSLGDRVEQYF.

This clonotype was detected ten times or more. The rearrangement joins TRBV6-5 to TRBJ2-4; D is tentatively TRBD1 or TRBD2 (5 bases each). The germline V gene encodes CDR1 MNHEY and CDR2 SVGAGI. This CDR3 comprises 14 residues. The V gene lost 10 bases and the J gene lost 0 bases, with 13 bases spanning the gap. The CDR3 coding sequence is TGTGCCACACGGGGACGAGAAGCCAAAAACATTCAGTACTTC. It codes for CATRGREAKNIQYF.

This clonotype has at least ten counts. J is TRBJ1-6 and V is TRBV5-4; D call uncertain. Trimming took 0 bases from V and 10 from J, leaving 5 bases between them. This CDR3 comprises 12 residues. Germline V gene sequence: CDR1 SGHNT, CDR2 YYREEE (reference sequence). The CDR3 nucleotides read TGTGCCAGCAGCTTGGAGCAGTCACCCCTCCACTTT. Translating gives CASSLEQSPLHF.

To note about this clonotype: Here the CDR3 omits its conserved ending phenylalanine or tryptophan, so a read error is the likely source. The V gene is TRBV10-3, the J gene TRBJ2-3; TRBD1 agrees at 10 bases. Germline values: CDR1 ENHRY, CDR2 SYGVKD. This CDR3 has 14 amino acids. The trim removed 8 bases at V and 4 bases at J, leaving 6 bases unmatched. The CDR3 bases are TGTGCCATCGGGGGACAGGGGTGGCCAGATACGCAGTATTCT. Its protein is CAIGGQGWPDTQYS.

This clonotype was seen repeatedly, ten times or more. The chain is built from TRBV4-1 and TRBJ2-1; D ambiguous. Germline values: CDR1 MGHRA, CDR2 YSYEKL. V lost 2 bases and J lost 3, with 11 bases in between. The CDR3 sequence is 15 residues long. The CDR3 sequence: CASSQLRLNYNEQFF. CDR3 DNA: TGCGCCAGCAGCCAACTACGACTGAACTACAATGAGCAGTTCTTC.

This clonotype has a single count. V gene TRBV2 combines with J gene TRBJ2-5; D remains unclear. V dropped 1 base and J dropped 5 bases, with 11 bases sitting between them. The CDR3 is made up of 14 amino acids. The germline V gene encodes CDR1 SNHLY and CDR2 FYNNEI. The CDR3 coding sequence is TGTGCCAGCAGTGAAGACGCGCCAAAGGAGACCCAGTACTTC. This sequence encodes CASSEDAPKETQYF.

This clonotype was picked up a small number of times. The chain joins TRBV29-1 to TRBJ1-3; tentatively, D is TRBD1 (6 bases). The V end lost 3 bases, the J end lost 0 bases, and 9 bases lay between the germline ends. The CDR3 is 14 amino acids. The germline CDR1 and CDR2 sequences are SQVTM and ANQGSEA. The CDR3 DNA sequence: TGCAGCGTTGACCGACAGGACTCTGGAAACACCATATATTTT. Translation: CSVDRQDSGNTIYF.

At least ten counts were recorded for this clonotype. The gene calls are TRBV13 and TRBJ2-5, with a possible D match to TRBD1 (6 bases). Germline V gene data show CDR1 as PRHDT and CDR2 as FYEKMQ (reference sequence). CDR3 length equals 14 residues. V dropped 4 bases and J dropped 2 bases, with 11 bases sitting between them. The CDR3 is CASSSLDSQETQYF. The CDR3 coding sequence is TGTGCCAGCAGCTCCCTGGACAGTCAAGAGACCCAGTACTTC.

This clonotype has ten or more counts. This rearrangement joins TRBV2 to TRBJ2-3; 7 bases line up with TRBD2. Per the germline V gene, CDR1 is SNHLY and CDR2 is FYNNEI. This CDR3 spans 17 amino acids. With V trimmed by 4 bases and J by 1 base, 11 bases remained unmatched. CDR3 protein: CASSGTSQGWGTDTQYF. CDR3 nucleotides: TGTGCCAGCAGTGGGACTAGTCAGGGATGGGGCACAGATACGCAGTATTTT.

The CDR3 bases are TGTGCCAGCAGCCAGACAGGGGGAAGCACAGATACGCAGTATTTT. Its protein is CASSQTGGSTDTQYF. The chain joins TRBV7-3 to TRBJ2-3; 9 bases align to TRBD1. Losses at the gene ends were 5 bases for V and 0 bases for J; bases not matched to a gene: 3. Germline CDR1 is SGHTA and CDR2 is FQGTGA. CDR3 length equals 15 residues.

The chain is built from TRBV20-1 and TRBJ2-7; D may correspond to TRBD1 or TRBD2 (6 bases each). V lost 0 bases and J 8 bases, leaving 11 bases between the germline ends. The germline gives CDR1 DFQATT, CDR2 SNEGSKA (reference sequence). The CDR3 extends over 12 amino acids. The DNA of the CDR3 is TGCAGTGCTAGAGATAGGGGGGCTAAGCAGTACTTC. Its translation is CSARDRGAKQYF.

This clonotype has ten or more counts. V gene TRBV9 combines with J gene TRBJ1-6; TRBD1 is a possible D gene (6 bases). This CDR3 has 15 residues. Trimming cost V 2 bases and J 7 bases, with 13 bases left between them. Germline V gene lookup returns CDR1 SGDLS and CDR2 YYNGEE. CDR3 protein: CASSVNGQTNSPLHF. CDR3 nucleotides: TGTGCCAGCAGCGTGAACGGACAGACCAATTCACCCCTCCACTTT.

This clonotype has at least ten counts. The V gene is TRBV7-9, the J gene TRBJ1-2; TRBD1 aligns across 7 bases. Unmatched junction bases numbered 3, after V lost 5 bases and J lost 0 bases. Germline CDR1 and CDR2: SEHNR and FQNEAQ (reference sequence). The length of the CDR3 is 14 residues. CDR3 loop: CASSPGQSNYGYTF. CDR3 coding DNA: TGTGCCAGCAGCCCGGGACAGTCTAACTATGGCTACACCTTC.

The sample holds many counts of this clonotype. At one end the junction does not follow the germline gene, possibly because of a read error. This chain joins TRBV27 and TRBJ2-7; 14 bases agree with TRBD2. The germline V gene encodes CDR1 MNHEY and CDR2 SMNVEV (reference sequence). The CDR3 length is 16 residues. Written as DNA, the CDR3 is TGTGCCAGCAGTATATCGACTAGCGGGAGGGCCTACGAGCAGTACTTC. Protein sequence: CASSISTSGRAYEQYF.

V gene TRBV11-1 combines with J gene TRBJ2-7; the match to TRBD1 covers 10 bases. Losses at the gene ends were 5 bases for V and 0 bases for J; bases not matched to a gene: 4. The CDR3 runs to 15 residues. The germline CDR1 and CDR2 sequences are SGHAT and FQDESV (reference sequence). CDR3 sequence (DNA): TGTGCCAGCAGCCCGAGGACAGGGGGCTCCTACGAGCAGTACTTC. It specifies CASSPRTGGSYEQYF.

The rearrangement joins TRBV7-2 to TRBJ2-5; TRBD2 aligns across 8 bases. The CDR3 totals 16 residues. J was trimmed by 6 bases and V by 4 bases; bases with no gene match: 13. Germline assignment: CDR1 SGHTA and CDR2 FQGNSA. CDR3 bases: TGTGCCAGCAGCTCCTATCCGGGACTAGGGCAACAGACCCAGTACTTC. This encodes CASSSYPGLGQQTQYF.

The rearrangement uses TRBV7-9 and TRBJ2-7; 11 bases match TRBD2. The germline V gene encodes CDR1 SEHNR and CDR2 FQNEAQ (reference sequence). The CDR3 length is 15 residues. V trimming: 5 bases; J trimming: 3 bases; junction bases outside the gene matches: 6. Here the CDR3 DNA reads TGTGCCAGCAGCGCAGGGACTAGCGGATTCTACGAGCAGTACTTC. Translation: CASSAGTSGFYEQYF.

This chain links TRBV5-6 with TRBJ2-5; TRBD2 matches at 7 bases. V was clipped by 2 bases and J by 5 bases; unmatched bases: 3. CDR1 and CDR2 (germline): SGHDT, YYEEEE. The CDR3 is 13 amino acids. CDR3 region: CASSFLGGETQYF. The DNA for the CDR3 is TGTGCCAGCAGCTTTCTGGGGGGGGAGACCCAGTACTTC.

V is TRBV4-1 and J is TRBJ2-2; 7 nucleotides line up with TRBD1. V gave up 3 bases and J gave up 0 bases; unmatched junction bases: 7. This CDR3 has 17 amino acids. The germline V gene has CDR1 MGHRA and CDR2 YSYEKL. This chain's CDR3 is CASSQPAGTANTGELFF. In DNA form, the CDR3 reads TGCGCCAGCAGCCAGCCTGCCGGGACAGCGAACACCGGGGAGCTGTTTTTT.

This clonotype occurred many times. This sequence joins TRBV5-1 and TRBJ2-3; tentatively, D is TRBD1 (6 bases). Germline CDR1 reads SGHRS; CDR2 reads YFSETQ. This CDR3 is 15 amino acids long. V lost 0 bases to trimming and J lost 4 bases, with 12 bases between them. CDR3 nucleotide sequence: TGCGCCAGCAGCTTGGCAGGGGTGGGGGCAGATACGCAGTATTTT. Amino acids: CASSLAGVGADTQYF. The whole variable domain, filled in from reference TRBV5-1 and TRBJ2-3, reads KAGVTQTPRYLIKTRGQQVTLSCSPISGHRSVSWYQQTPGQGLQFLFEYFSETQRNKGNFPGRFSGRQFSNSRSEMNVSTLELGDSALYLCASSLAGVGADTQYFGPGTRLTVL.

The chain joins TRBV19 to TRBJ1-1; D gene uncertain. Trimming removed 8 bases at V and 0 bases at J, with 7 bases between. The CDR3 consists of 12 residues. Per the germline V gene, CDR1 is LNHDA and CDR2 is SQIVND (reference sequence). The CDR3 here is CASDNLNTEAFF. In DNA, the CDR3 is TGTGCCAGTGACAATCTGAACACTGAAGCTTTCTTT.

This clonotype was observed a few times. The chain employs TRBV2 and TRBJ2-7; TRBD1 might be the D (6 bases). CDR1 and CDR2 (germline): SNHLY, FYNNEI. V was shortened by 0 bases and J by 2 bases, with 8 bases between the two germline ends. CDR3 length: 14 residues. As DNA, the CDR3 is TGTGCCAGCAGTGAAGCGAACAGGGCCTACGAGCAGTACTTC. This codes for CASSEANRAYEQYF. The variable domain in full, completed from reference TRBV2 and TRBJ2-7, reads EPEVTQTPSHQVTQMGQEVILRCVPISNHLYFYWYRQILGQKVEFLVSFYNNEISEKSEIFDDQFSVERPDGSNFTLKIRSTKLEDSAMYFCASSEANRAYEQYFGPGTRLTVT.

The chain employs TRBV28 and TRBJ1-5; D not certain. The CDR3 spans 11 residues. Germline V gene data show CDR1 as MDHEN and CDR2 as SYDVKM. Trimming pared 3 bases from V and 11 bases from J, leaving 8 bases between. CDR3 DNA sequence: TGTGCCAGCAGTTTCCCCGGGTCCCAGCATTTT. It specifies CASSFPGSQHF.

This CDR3 reads CSASRAGTGAEQYF. In DNA form, the CDR3 reads TGCAGTGCTAGTCGGGCCGGGACAGGGGCTGAGCAGTACTTC. V is TRBV20-1 and J is TRBJ2-7; TRBD1 agrees at 10 bases. Trimming took 3 bases from V and 7 from J; bases not matched to a gene: 9. The germline CDR1 and CDR2 sequences are DFQATT and SNEGSKA (reference sequence). The CDR3 covers 14 residues.

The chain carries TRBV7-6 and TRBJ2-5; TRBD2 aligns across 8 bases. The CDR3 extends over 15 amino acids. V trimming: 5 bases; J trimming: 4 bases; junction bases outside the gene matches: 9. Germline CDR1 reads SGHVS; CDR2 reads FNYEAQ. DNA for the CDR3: TGTGCCAGCAGCCCCGGGGGGGGGGCTATAGAGACCCAGTACTTC. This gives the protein CASSPGGGAIETQYF.

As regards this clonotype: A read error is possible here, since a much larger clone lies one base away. This CDR3 reads CASSLDTGHSGDTIYF. For the CDR3, the DNA is TGTGCCAGCAGCCTTGATACAGGTCACTCTGGAGACACCATATATTTT. This sequence joins TRBV7-2 and TRBJ1-3; a possible D gene is TRBD1 (5 bases). The CDR3 is 16 amino acids. Germline CDR1 SGHTA, CDR2 FQGNSA.

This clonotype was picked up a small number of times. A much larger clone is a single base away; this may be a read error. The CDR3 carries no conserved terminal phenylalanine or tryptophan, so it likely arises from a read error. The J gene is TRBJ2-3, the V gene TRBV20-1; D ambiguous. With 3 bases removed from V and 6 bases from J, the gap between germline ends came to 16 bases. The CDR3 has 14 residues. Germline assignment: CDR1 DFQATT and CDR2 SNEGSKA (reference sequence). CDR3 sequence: CSASSVNLLDTQYL. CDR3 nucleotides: TGCAGTGCTAGTTCGGTTAACCTCTTGGATACGCAGTATCTT.